These 4 T cell receptor beta chains were sequenced from one sample in a study of PD-1 blockade in classical Hodgkin lymphoma. Every patient was affected by relapse after autologous stem cell transplantation, while exposure to brentuximab vedotin was not uniform. The assay was immunoSEQ multiplex PCR, and TCRdb's table has in-frame clones only and misses some. The sample yields about 11,000 clones, about 80% seen once. This specimen consisted of peripheral blood mononuclear cells (PBMCs), obtained at baseline. Receptors were obtained from a human donor with classical Hodgkin lymphoma.

The chain couples TRBV29-1 to TRBJ2-5, with a possible D match to TRBD1 (6 bases). The CDR3 runs 13 residues. Germline V gene data show CDR1 as SQVTM and CDR2 as ANQGSEA. V was shortened by 7 bases and J by 2 bases, with 14 bases between the two germline ends. The CDR3 DNA sequence: TGCAGCGCGTCCGGGACAAGACAAGAGACCCAGTACTTC. Amino acids: CSASGTRQETQYF.

This clone has just one count. This chain connects TRBV27 to TRBJ2-3; tentative D call: TRBD1 (7 bases). Germline CDR1 MNHEY, CDR2 SMNVEV (reference sequence). Trimming left V 5 bases short and J 3 bases short, with 15 bases between. The CDR3 spans 15 residues. In DNA form, the CDR3 reads TGTGCCAGCAGTCCGATCAGGGGGGCAACAGATACGCAGTATTTT. Its translation: CASSPIRGATDTQYF.

The DNA for the CDR3 is TGTGCCAGCAGCCCGGGGGGCAGGGACGAGCAGTACTTC. It translates to CASSPGGRDEQYF. The chain links TRBV5-6 to TRBJ2-7, with D possibly being TRBD2 (7 bases). V dropped 4 bases and J dropped 5 bases, with 13 bases sitting between them. This CDR3 has 13 amino acids. In germline, CDR1 is SGHDT, CDR2 YYEEEE.

The table lists this clone with a few counts. This chain connects TRBV6-1 to TRBJ1-1, with 8 bases that match TRBD1. CDR3 length: 16 residues. The J segment lost 3 bases and the V segment lost 0 bases, leaving 6 bases of the junction unmatched. Looked up from germline, CDR1 is MNHNS and CDR2 is SASEGT. The CDR3 coding sequence is TGTGCCAGCAGTGAAGCCCTCCCGACAGGGGACACTGAAGCTTTCTTT. This sequence encodes CASSEALPTGDTEAFF.